Following are 12 T cell receptor beta chains from one sample sequenced in a study of T cell responses to AZD1222 COVID-19 vaccine. Profiling relied on immunoSEQ multiplex PCR, and the TCRdb table lists in-frame clones only, not all of them. Of more than 70,000 clones in the sample, approximately 91% are singletons; the top ten hold about 5.5%. The sample in question was peripheral blood, obtained on day 0 of MenACWY control vaccination. All receptors derive from an adult in good health.

The V gene is TRBV24-1, the J gene TRBJ1-5; D is unresolved. Deletions cut 4 bases from V and 0 bases from J, with 6 bases between. Germline V gene lookup returns CDR1 KGHDR and CDR2 SFDVKD. The CDR3 runs 14 residues. CDR3 DNA: TGTGCCACCAGTGAGGGCGATAGCAATCAGCCCCAGCATTTT. This gives the protein CATSEGDSNQPQHF.

V gene TRBV15 combines with J gene TRBJ1-1, with 7 bases matching TRBD1. After removal of 6 bases from V and 0 bases from J, the junction contained 4 bases not matched to a gene. The CDR3 covers 14 residues. From germline, CDR1 is LNHNV and CDR2 YYDKDF (reference sequence). In nucleotides, the CDR3 is TGTGCCACCAGTCGGGACAGATTGAACACTGAAGCTTTCTTT. It translates to CATSRDRLNTEAFF.

This clone was observed once. This chain connects TRBV10-3 to TRBJ2-7; 12 bases are a match to TRBD2. Losses at the gene ends were 5 bases for V and 4 bases for J; bases not matched to a gene: 3. CDR1 is ENHRY, CDR2 SYGVKD, per germline. CDR3 length: 14 amino acids. For the CDR3, the DNA is TGTGCCATCAGTCTAGCGGGGGGGGTTTACGAGCAGTACTTC. This gives the protein CAISLAGGVYEQYF.

The chain has TRBV30 and TRBJ2-5, with 8 bases matching TRBD2. CDR1 and CDR2 from the germline V gene are GTSNPN and SVGIG (reference sequence). The ends lost 0 bases at V and 6 bases at J; junction bases unmatched: 9. The CDR3 length is 15 residues. CDR3 in amino acids: CAWSVQGLGGKTQYF. CDR3 DNA: TGTGCCTGGAGTGTACAGGGACTAGGCGGAAAGACCCAGTACTTC.

Details on this clone: Germline and junction disagree at one end, which may indicate a read error. This chain joins TRBV7-2 and TRBJ1-5; D is possibly TRBD1 (5 bases). The CDR3 has 15 residues. The V gene's germline CDR1 is SGHTA and CDR2 FQGNSA. The CDR3 here is CASSPTRQTNQSQHF. CDR3 in DNA: TGTGCCAGCAGCCCAACCCGACAGACGAATCAGTCCCAGCATTTT.

The chain has TRBV7-2 and TRBJ1-2; possibly TRBD1 for D (5 bases). Trimming stripped 4 bases from V and 2 bases from J, with 11 bases between. The CDR3 spans 14 residues. The germline CDR1 and CDR2 sequences are SGHTA and FQGNSA. DNA of the CDR3: TGTGCCAGCAGCTCTGCCGGGGGAAACTATGGCTACACCTTC. It specifies CASSSAGGNYGYTF.

This sequence joins TRBV30 and TRBJ2-3, with TRBD2 as a possible D gene (6 bases). V dropped 2 bases and J dropped 4 bases, with 13 bases sitting between them. CDR3 size: 14 residues. Germline CDR1 GTSNPN, CDR2 SVGIG (reference sequence). CDR3: CAWSRGGGADTQYF. CDR3 coding DNA: TGTGCCTGGAGTAGGGGAGGCGGAGCAGATACGCAGTATTTT.

This sequence joins TRBV19 and TRBJ2-3; 15 bases align to TRBD2. Trimming took 4 bases from V and 4 from J; bases not matched to a gene: 9. This CDR3 region has 18 residues. Germline CDR1 reads LNHDA; CDR2 reads SQIVND (reference sequence). The CDR3 sequence: CASSTTGTSGGMADTQYF. CDR3 nucleotide sequence: TGTGCCAGTAGTACTACCGGGACTAGCGGGGGGATGGCAGATACGCAGTATTTT.

This sequence joins TRBV24-1 and TRBJ1-1; D unclear. CDR3 length: 12 amino acids. With 7 bases removed from V and 7 bases from J, the gap between germline ends came to 12 bases. Germline V gives CDR1 KGHDR, CDR2 SFDVKD. This CDR3 reads CATRSQQLEAFF. As DNA, the CDR3 is TGTGCCACCAGAAGTCAGCAGCTTGAAGCTTTCTTT.

This chain joins TRBV30 and TRBJ1-1; 7 bases fit TRBD1. This CDR3 is 13 amino acids long. Germline values: CDR1 GTSNPN, CDR2 SVGIG (reference sequence). V lost 0 bases to trimming and J lost 6 bases; unmatched junction nucleotides: 4. CDR3 DNA: TGTGCCTGGAGTGTACTTCAGGGGGCTGAAGCTTTCTTT. It yields the protein CAWSVLQGAEAFF.

This clone was counted only a few times. The chain couples TRBV28 to TRBJ2-2; D ambiguous. This CDR3 spans 11 amino acids. V lost 5 bases and J 7 bases, leaving 5 bases between the germline ends. Germline CDR1 is MDHEN and CDR2 is SYDVKM. CDR3 in amino acids: CASSHNGELFF. Written as DNA, the CDR3 is TGTGCCAGCAGTCACAACGGGGAGCTGTTTTTT. Using reference TRBV28 and TRBJ2-2 for the parts outside the CDR3, the full variable domain is DVKVTQSSRYLVKRTGEKVFLECVQDMDHENMFWYRQDPGLGLRLIYFSYDVKMKEKGDIPEGYSVSREKKERFSLILESASTNQTSMYLCASSHNGELFFGEGSRLTVL.

The rearrangement joins TRBV6-2 or TRBV6-3 to TRBJ1-6, with TRBD1 as a possible D gene (5 bases). V was pared by 6 bases and J by 10 bases, with 22 bases between. The CDR3 spans 16 residues. CDR1 and CDR2 from the germline V gene are MNHEY and SVGEGT. CDR3 loop: CASRPWRGPEGSPLHF. The CDR3 DNA is TGTGCCAGCAGACCTTGGAGGGGACCTGAGGGATCACCCCTCCACTTT.